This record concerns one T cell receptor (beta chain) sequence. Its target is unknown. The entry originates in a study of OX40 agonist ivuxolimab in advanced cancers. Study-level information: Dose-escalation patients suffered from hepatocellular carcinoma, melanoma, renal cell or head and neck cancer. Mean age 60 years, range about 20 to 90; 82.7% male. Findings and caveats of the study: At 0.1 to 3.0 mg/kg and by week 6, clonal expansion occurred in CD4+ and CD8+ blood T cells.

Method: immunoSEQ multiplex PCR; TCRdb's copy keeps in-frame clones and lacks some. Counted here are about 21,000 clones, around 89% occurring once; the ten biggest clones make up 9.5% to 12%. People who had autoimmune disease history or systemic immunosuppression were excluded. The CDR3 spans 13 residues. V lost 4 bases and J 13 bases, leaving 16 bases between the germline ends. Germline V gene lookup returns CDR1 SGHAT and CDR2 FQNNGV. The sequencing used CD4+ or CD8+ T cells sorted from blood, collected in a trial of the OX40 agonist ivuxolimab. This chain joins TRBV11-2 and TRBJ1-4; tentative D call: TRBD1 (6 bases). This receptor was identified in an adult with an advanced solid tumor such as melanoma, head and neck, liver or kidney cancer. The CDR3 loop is CASSSPREGGLFF. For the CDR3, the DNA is TGTGCCAGCAGCTCGCCCAGAGAGGGGGGACTGTTTTTT.